The 5 T cell receptor beta chains presented below share a single source sample, sequenced in a study of blood T cell repertoires in COVID-19. TCRdb's table, derived via immunoSEQ multiplex PCR, lists solely in-frame clones and lacks some. Of about 260,000 clones listed, about 89% were seen once; the top ten hold less than 1.6%. The specimen was peripheral blood. Receptor source: a woman between 35 and 50 years old who had recovered from COVID-19.

This chain links TRBV3-1 (or the pseudogene TRBV3-2) with TRBJ2-3, with D hard to call. The germline gives CDR1 LGHDT, CDR2 YNNKEL (reference sequence). Trimming took off 4 bases at V and 0 bases at J, with 14 bases between the two ends. This CDR3 is 16 amino acids long. As DNA, the CDR3 is TGTGCCAGCAGCCCCAACCAGCGATGGAGCACAGATACGCAGTATTTT. Translation: CASSPNQRWSTDTQYF.

This clone has a single count. The rearrangement uses TRBV20-1 and TRBJ1-2; a weak D match, TRBD1 (5 bases). This CDR3 contains 13 residues. Germline CDR1 is DFQATT and CDR2 is SNEGSKA (reference sequence). Trimming took 3 bases from V and 8 from J, leaving 16 bases between them. The DNA of the CDR3 is TGCAGTGCTAGTTGGGGAATAACAGGAGGCTACACCTTC. Translation gives CSASWGITGGYTF.

The rearrangement links TRBV7-9 to TRBJ1-2; D remains ambiguous. V dropped 4 bases and J dropped 7 bases, with 7 bases sitting between them. The CDR3 is 11 amino acids. Germline assignment: CDR1 SEHNR and CDR2 FQNEAQ (reference sequence). Here the CDR3 DNA reads TGTGCCAGCAGCTGGAACAGTGGCTACACCTTC. This translates into CASSWNSGYTF.

CDR3 bases: TGTGCCAGCAGCCAAGATCCGGGGACTGGGGCGGAGACCCAGTACTTC. It yields the protein CASSQDPGTGAETQYF. The rearrangement links TRBV4-2 to TRBJ2-5; weak D call: TRBD2 (6 bases). The germline CDR1 and CDR2 sequences are LGHNA and YNFKEQ. The CDR3 is made up of 16 amino acids. V gave up 0 bases and J gave up 5 bases, with 16 bases separating them.

The CDR3 DNA follows: TGTGCCAGCAGTATAAACAGGGGGTTCGGTGAAGCTTTCTTT. This codes for CASSINRGFGEAFF. The genes are TRBV2 and TRBJ1-1; 8 nucleotides line up with TRBD1. Germline CDR1 reads SNHLY; CDR2 reads FYNNEI. With V trimmed by 5 bases and J by 7 bases, 9 bases remained unmatched. This CDR3 is 14 amino acids long.